This T cell receptor beta chain was recovered during a study of cytomegalovirus exposure and HLA in healthy donors. A word on this clone: The antigen remains unidentified.

Profiled with immunoSEQ multiplex PCR; TCRdb holds only in-frame clones, not every one. The sample lists about 150,000 clones; more than 70% were seen once. The CDR3 is 15 amino acids. CDR1 MNHEY and CDR2 SMNVEV come from the germline V gene (reference sequence). Unmatched junction bases numbered 13, after V lost 7 bases and J lost 8 bases. Overall study findings and caveats: The classifier was said to identify cytomegalovirus status with high specificity and sensitivity.

The sample was PBMCs. The sequence was collected from a human donor in good health. This chain links TRBV27 with TRBJ1-4; 7 bases are shared with TRBD1. The CDR3 DNA sequence: TGTGCCAGCAAAACATGGGACAGAGGAAAGGAAAAACTGTTTTTT. Translation: CASKTWDRGKEKLFF.